This T cell receptor (beta chain) is from a study of blood T cells in healthy people across ages. Germline V gene sequence: CDR1 SEHNR, CDR2 FQNEAQ (reference sequence). The V gene lost 5 bases and the J gene lost 5 bases, with 15 bases spanning the gap. The CDR3 spans 14 residues. Next came a second PCR, run for about 6 to 12 cycles, which used a sample-barcoded 5' primer along with a J-beta primer mix. One entry per CDR3 protein results from TCRdb running MiXCR on the 5' RACE reads. The table shows about 690,000 distinct CDR3 sequences, with 40% to 45% occurring only once. The sample taken for sequencing was blood. V usage is TRBV7-9 and J usage is TRBJ2-5, with D possibly being TRBD1 (6 bases). This receptor was taken from an elderly man in good health. CDR3 region: CASSQGSGHETQYF. CDR3 DNA sequence: TGTGCCAGCAGCCAGGGGTCAGGACACGAGACCCAGTACTTC.